This record looks at one TCR beta chain sequence and its context. Its antigen remains unidentified. This sample is drawn from a study of Tregs in tolerant kidney transplant recipients. Study-level results: Expanding Tregs on activated donor B cells appeared to best identify donor-specific TCRbeta clones.

This table comes from immunoSEQ multiplex PCR, and its TCRdb copy is limited to in-frame clones, with some not included. The profile covers about 120,000 clones, with about 90% appearing a single time and approximately 0.59% taken by the ten largest. CDR1 is SGHAT and CDR2 is FQNNGV in the germline V gene. V was shortened by 3 bases and J by 0 bases, with 9 bases between the two germline ends. The CDR3 is made up of 15 amino acids. Thawed PBMCs were FACS-sorted into unstimulated CD4+CD25+CD127- regulatory T cells, CD4+CD25- non-regulatory cells, CD4 and CD8 cells. Sequenced: CD4+ T cells from blood. This chain joins TRBV11-2 and TRBJ1-3, with D possibly matching TRBD1 (5 bases). The TCR sequence derives from a human donor in good health. In nucleotides, the CDR3 is TGTGCCAGCAGCTTCGGGGGTCCCTCTGGAAACACCATATATTTT. This encodes CASSFGGPSGNTIYF.